This TCR beta chain was retrieved from a study of shared clonotypes between healthy human individuals. Study in general: Participating donors consisted of two women and three men aged 18 to 49.

The CDR3 sequence is 16 residues long. Germline CDR1 is SGHDT and CDR2 is YYEEEE. The V gene end was trimmed by 2 bases and the J gene end by 5 bases; junction bases not matched to a gene: 10. Using immunoSEQ multiplex PCR, the repertoire was profiled, and TCRdb retains in-frame clones only, with some absent. The table has a few million clones, around 95% seen once; the top ten hold less than 2%. With respect to this clone: Its antigen is undetermined.

Naive CD8 cells were CD45RO-negative, positively selected for CCR7, excluding terminally differentiated effector memory CD45RA+ cells. Whole-study results and caveats: Clonotypes shared by all four donors outscored non-shared clonotypes in generation probability. Researchers found naive subsets generally carried larger estimated richness than memory subsets. Researchers sampled blood only, noting tissue repertoires likely differ.

This TCR was recovered from a man aged 18 to 30 in good health. Some clones in this sample may be carry-over from other donors' samples. Sample: naive CD8+ T cells from PBMCs. The V and J genes are TRBV5-6 and TRBJ2-3, with 8 bases identical to TRBD2. As DNA, the CDR3 is TGTGCCAGCAGCTTTTTTCGGGAGGGCCTCCTAGATACGCAGTATTTT. Translated: CASSFFREGLLDTQYF.